This T cell receptor (beta chain) was found in a study of shared clonotypes between healthy human individuals (dated by TCRdb to the early 2020s). Describing the broader study: A couple of women and a few men aged 18 to 49 years were included in the cohort. Per donor, three plates each were used for CD4 naive and CD4 memory, two for CD8 naive, and one for CD8 memory. Blood TCR repertoires of roughly 5 healthy adults were deeply sequenced to estimate repertoire size and the extent of clonotype sharing between individuals. Libraries were prepared and TCR repertoires were sequenced by different laboratories using diverse techniques, in order to increase sequencing depth and limit assay-specific biases. Between about 0.85 and 9.5 billion PBMCs per donor were obtained by leukapheresis.

About this clone itself: This receptor's antigen is unknown. Base qualities were left out, and no much larger clone turns up one base away.

TCR CDR3 regions were amplified from genomic DNA by multiplex PCR using the deep immunoSEQ assay. Extracted genomic DNA from each cell subset was spread evenly across all wells of several immunoSEQ 96-well plates, with each plate serving as a replicate. Each replicate PCR for sorted subsets received roughly 200 ng genomic DNA, equal to roughly 29,000 T cell genomes. Purified libraries were quantified with a Qubit 3.0 fluorometer, sized on a Bioanalyzer 2100, and re-quantified with the KAPA Library Quantification kit. Every immunoSEQ 96-well plate was sequenced on a separate single-read 150-cycle Illumina NextSeq 550 flow cell. The source study handled its data this way. Because the immunoSEQ output included only junctional sequences and no quality scores, the filtering could not be the same as the filtering used for full-length reads. Sequences were annotated with PyIR, a Python wrapper for IgBLAST v1.9, using IMGT germline references to assign V/J genes and CDR3. Reads with weak V/J assignments (E-value above 1e-6), missing CDR3, stop codons, out-of-frame junctions, or ambiguous translated residues were removed. V3J clonotypes were defined by identical inferred V gene, J gene, and CDR3 amino acid sequence. Percentage overlap between repertoires was computed as shared unique clonotypes divided by the size of the smaller repertoire. Richness of each repertoire was evaluated using RTK rarefaction, the Chao1 estimator, and Recon v2.1 estimates of unobserved clonotypes. For all TCRbeta clonotypes obtained by the gDNA method from several donors, generation probabilities were computed with OLGA. In its TCRdb copy, this immuneACCESS table keeps in-frame sequences only and misses some clones. Where compared with another copy, unresolved V genes explain less than half of these, and the others have no known cause. D and trimming come from the DNA, and the V and J calls and clone size come from that table. The sample profile shows some 2 million clones; roughly 94% of them were found once. In total, the top ten clones hold more than 0.1% of the sample.

The CDR3 goes from the cysteine to the phenylalanine over 14 residues. Kept here is only the CDR3 DNA, which spans 42 bases and is read in frame from base 1. CDR1 is given as GTSNPN and CDR2 as SVGIG, both from the germline V gene (reference sequence). From V the trimming removes 2 bases and from J it removes 9 bases, while the gene matches leave 8 bases of the junction unaccounted for. Healthy HIV-negative adults with no recently reported acute infections or vaccinations were included as donors. Every donor was a Caucasian adult residing in Nashville, Tennessee, USA. CD4+ T cells were enriched by magnetic negative selection, after which naive cells were positively selected on CD45RA and the negative fraction was taken as the memory subset. Blood was collected by leukapheresis, and PBMCs were isolated by Ficoll-Histopaque density gradient centrifugation and then cryopreserved in liquid nitrogen vapor phase. Purity and quantity of every magnetically sorted T cell population were checked by analytical flow cytometry. Genomic DNA was isolated from each sorted fraction and quantified by UV absorbance on a Nanodrop 2000c.

Overall study outcomes, separate from this receptor: Even with the large sequencing depth, rarefaction of the sorted-subset datasets indicated that sequencing was incomplete. Roughly 5% of naive CD4, around 3.5% of naive CD8, about 2.1% of memory CD4, and 0.4% of memory CD8 clonotypes were shared across several donors. Estimated clonotype richness was generally larger for naive than for memory subsets. Because the study included only a small number of donors, the genetic and exposure-history diversity represented was limited. Pairwise subsampling led to the expectation that sequencing depth would affect the degree of clonotype sharing among donors. Only blood was sampled, and tissue TCR repertoires likely differ from those in blood. Higher generation probabilities were observed for clonotypes shared by all four sorted-subset donors than for non-shared clonotypes.

The receptor's source is a man in his late teens or twenties in good health. The chain joins TRBV30 to TRBJ2-7; a stretch of 12 junction bases matches TRBD2. Sample: naive CD4+ T cells sorted from blood. The cell subset or site label here, explained by the study, means: CD45RA+ positively selected. Read as DNA, the sequence is TGTGCCTGGAGTAAACTAGCGGGAGGAGGGGTGCAGTACTTC. Its coded protein is CAWSKLAGGGVQYF.